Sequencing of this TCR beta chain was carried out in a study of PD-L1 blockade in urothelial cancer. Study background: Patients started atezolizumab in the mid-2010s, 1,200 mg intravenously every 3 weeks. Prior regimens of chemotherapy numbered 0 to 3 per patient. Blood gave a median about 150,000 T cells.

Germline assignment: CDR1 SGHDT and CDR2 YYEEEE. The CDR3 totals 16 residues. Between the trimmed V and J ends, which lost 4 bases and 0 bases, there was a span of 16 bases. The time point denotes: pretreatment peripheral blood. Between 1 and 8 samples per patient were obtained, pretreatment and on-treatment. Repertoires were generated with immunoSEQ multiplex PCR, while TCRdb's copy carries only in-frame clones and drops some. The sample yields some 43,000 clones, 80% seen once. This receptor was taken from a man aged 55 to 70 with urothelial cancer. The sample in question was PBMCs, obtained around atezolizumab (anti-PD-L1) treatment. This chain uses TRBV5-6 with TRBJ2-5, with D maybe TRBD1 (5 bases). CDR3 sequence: CASSPDSEPYQETQYF. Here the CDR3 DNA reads TGTGCCAGCAGCCCAGACAGTGAACCGTACCAAGAGACCCAGTACTTC.